This TCR beta chain was documented in a study of blood T cells in healthy people across ages. To note about this clonotype: Its matching antigen is unknown. A much larger clone differs by one base, so this may be a read error.

Through a sample-barcoded 5' primer and a J-beta primer mix, a second PCR was run for roughly 7 to 11 cycles. MiXCR, run by TCRdb on the 5' RACE reads, gives a single entry per CDR3 protein. Of about 1.5 million distinct CDR3 sequences detected, roughly two fifths appear once; the ten largest clones hold 4%. Study findings and constraints: Bulk PBMC profiling left naive and antigen-experienced comparisons inconclusive. The study found more naive CD4+ cells and higher diversity in long-lived than aged donors.

Germline V gene data show CDR1 as SGHKS and CDR2 as YYEKEE (reference sequence). The CDR3 has 10 amino acids. The V end was cut by 5 bases, the J end by 5 bases, with 2 bases between. The clonotype was recovered from a woman younger than 30 in good health. The sequenced sample consisted of blood. V and J are TRBV5-5 and TRBJ2-1; D is undetermined. Here the CDR3 DNA reads TGTGCCAGCAGGCACAATGAGCAGTTCTTC. Translated: CASRHNEQFF. Full variable domain (rest looked up from reference TRBV5-5 and TRBJ2-1): DAGVTQSPTHLIKTRGQQVTLRCSPISGHKSVSWYQQVLGQGPQFIFQYYEKEERGRGNFPDRFSARQFPNYSSELNVNALLLGDSALYLCASRHNEQFFGPGTRLTVL.